Below, 20 T cell receptor beta chains from the same sample are listed, as sequenced in a study of metastatic and nonmetastatic thyroid tumors. No treatment of any kind had been given to any patient before thyroid surgery. MiXCR was used by TCRdb to re-call the PCR reads. This table holds roughly 42,000 clones, over 15% found once. Specimen: tumor tissue. The receptors come from a female donor with papillary thyroid cancer or a benign thyroid nodule (not recorded which). Some clones in this sample may be carry-over from other donors' samples.

This chain uses TRBV11-3 with TRBJ2-1, with 8 bases that match TRBD2. The trim removed 4 bases at V and 6 bases at J, leaving 5 bases unmatched. Germline V CDR1 and CDR2: SGHNT, YENEEA. The CDR3 extends over 14 amino acids. The CDR3 loop is CASSSGTSLNEQFF. CDR3 DNA sequence: TGTGCCAGCAGCTCAGGGACTAGTCTCAATGAGCAGTTCTTC.

This clone was observed at least ten times. This rearrangement joins TRBV6-2 or TRBV6-3 to TRBJ2-4, with TRBD2 as a possible D gene (7 bases). Germline values: CDR1 MNHEY, CDR2 SVGEGT. This CDR3 is 12 amino acids long. Between the trimmed V and J ends, which lost 6 bases and 12 bases, there was a span of 15 bases. The CDR3 protein is CASRLGAGAQYF. CDR3 nucleotide sequence: TGTGCCAGCAGACTCGGGGCGGGGGCTCAGTACTTC.

This clone has a handful of counts. This sequence may be a read error, since a much larger clone differs from it by one base. The genes are TRBV19 and TRBJ2-1, with 7 bases fitting TRBD2. The CDR3 consists of 14 residues. Germline CDR1 is LNHDA and CDR2 is SQIVND (reference sequence). The CDR3 loop reads CASSIQRGDNGQFF. The CDR3 coding sequence is TGTGCCAGTAGTATCCAGCGGGGAGACAATGGGCAGTTCTTC.

This clone appeared many times. The V call is TRBV9, the J call TRBJ2-3; 10 nucleotides match TRBD1. This CDR3 is 16 amino acids long. Trimming at V came to 2 bases and at J to 4 bases, leaving 7 bases not matched to a gene. Looked up from germline, CDR1 is SGDLS and CDR2 is YYNGEE. The CDR3 loop reads CASSVRAGTGADTQYF. CDR3 sequence (DNA): TGTGCCAGCAGCGTCCGCGCCGGGACAGGGGCAGATACGCAGTATTTT.

This chain connects TRBV28 to TRBJ2-2; unclear D gene. The V end was cut by 3 bases, the J end by 5 bases, with 10 bases between. This CDR3 has 14 residues. The V gene's germline CDR1 is MDHEN and CDR2 SYDVKM. In nucleotides, the CDR3 is TGTGCCAGCAGTTTTATTCGGGTGACCGGGGAGCTGTTTTTT. Its protein is CASSFIRVTGELFF.

This clone has a count of ten or more. V and J are TRBV12-3 or TRBV12-4 and TRBJ2-4; D is unresolved. This CDR3 is built from 15 residues. Deletions cut 3 bases from V and 0 bases from J, with 9 bases between. The CDR3: CASSFLRIAKNIQYF. For the CDR3, the DNA is TGTGCCAGCAGTTTCCTGAGGATAGCCAAAAACATTCAGTACTTC.

This clone came up many times. This may stem from a read error, because a much larger clone lies one nucleotide away. The V call is TRBV12-3 or TRBV12-4, the J call TRBJ2-1; unclear D gene. The CDR3 covers 11 residues. Between the trimmed V and J ends, which lost 5 bases and 6 bases, there was a span of 5 bases. The CDR3 DNA follows: TGTGCCAGCAGTCCGGTCAATGAGCAGTTCTTC. Protein: CASSPVNEQFF.

This clone was seen many times. V and J are TRBV14 and TRBJ1-1; 10 nucleotides line up with TRBD1. This CDR3 is 17 amino acids long. With 3 bases clipped from V and 8 bases from J, the junction kept 15 bases outside the gene matches. From germline, CDR1 is SGHDN and CDR2 FVKESK. CDR3 bases: TGTGCCAGCAGCCACAATTGGGGACAGGGGCCACTACCGGAAGCTTTCTTT. Its protein product is CASSHNWGQGPLPEAFF.

This clone came up many times. CDR3 sequence (DNA): TGCAGTGCTAGAGGGGATATTAACAATTCACCCCTCCACTTT. This translates into CSARGDINNSPLHF. The chain uses TRBV20-1 and TRBJ1-6, with unresolved D. Trimming removed 1 base at V and 7 bases at J, with 11 bases between. The V gene's germline CDR1 is DFQATT and CDR2 SNEGSKA (reference sequence). CDR3 length equals 14 residues.

This clone was seen at least ten times. J is TRBJ1-1 and V is TRBV10-3; 8 bases match TRBD1. Germline V gene sequence: CDR1 ENHRY, CDR2 SYGVKD. This CDR3 region has 14 residues. V shed 6 bases, J shed 5 bases, and the junction held 8 bases outside the gene matches. CDR3 in DNA: TGTGCCATCAGGGGAGGACAGGGAGCGACTGAAGCTTTCTTT. It specifies CAIRGGQGATEAFF.

This clone was observed many times. The same CDR3 can be traced to other DNA sequences in this sample. V and J are TRBV4-2 and TRBJ1-6, with TRBD1 as a possible D gene (6 bases). V lost 0 bases and J lost 8, with 14 bases in between. The CDR3 is 16 amino acids. The germline gives CDR1 LGHNA, CDR2 YNFKEQ. The CDR3 sequence: CASSQDVGTRYSPLHF. The CDR3 region has the DNA TGTGCCAGCAGCCAAGATGTGGGGACACGCTATTCACCCCTCCACTTT.

This clone appeared many times. The chain joins TRBV2 to TRBJ2-5; 7 bases are a match to TRBD2. Trimming cost V 6 bases and J 0 bases; bases outside gene matches: 7. The CDR3 is 15 amino acids. Germline assignment: CDR1 SNHLY and CDR2 FYNNEI. DNA of the CDR3: TGTGCCAGCAGCCTGTGGGGGGGGGACCAAGAGACCCAGTACTTC. This encodes CASSLWGGDQETQYF.

This chain links TRBV2 with TRBJ1-2; D uncertain. There are 13 residues in the CDR3. Looked up from germline, CDR1 is SNHLY and CDR2 is FYNNEI. Trimming stripped 7 bases from V and 7 bases from J, with 16 bases between. The CDR3 region is CASNEGWGCGYTF. The CDR3, as DNA: TGTGCCAGCAACGAAGGTTGGGGTTGTGGCTACACCTTC.

Ten or more counts support this clone. The CDR3 loop is CASSYVTGGRNNEQFF. CDR3 sequence (DNA): TGTGCCAGCAGTTACGTTACGGGGGGGAGAAACAATGAGCAGTTCTTC. The chain recombines TRBV6-5 with TRBJ2-1; 8 bases agree with TRBD2. There are 16 residues in the CDR3. Trimming took 2 bases from V and 5 from J; bases not matched to a gene: 8. CDR1 and CDR2 (germline): MNHEY, SVGAGI.

By share, this clone ranks as medium-sized. CDR3 sequence (DNA): TGTGCCAGCAGCTTCCGGGAGGGTGTTAGAGGCTACACCTTC. Translating it yields CASSFREGVRGYTF. The chain has TRBV7-9 and TRBJ1-2; no definite D call. The V and J ends lost 3 bases and 8 bases respectively, with 16 bases between them. Germline V gives CDR1 SEHNR, CDR2 FQNEAQ (reference sequence). This CDR3 spans 14 amino acids.

The J gene is TRBJ2-7, the V gene TRBV28; D remains unclear. This CDR3 is built from 15 residues. Germline V lookup: CDR1 MDHEN, CDR2 SYDVKM. Trimming took off 9 bases at V and 2 bases at J, with 20 bases between the two ends. The CDR3 here is CASNPGLARTYEQYF. The CDR3 nucleotides read TGTGCCAGTAACCCCGGGTTGGCCCGCACCTACGAGCAGTACTTC. Complete variable domain (other parts from reference TRBV28 and TRBJ2-7): DVKVTQSSRYLVKRTGEKVFLECVQDMDHENMFWYRQDPGLGLRLIYFSYDVKMKEKGDIPEGYSVSREKKERFSLILESASTNQTSMYLCASNPGLARTYEQYFGPGTRLTVT.

The sample holds many counts of this clone. The chain carries TRBV25-1 and TRBJ2-3, with D uncertain. CDR3 length: 10 amino acids. The germline CDR1 and CDR2 sequences are MGHDK and SYGVNS. Trimming took off 8 bases at V and 4 bases at J, with 4 bases between the two ends. CDR3 amino acids: CASVADTQYF. The CDR3 coding sequence is TGTGCCAGCGTGGCAGATACGCAGTATTTT.

This clone occurred many times. V is TRBV5-1 and J is TRBJ2-5, with D tentatively TRBD1 (6 bases). Looked up from germline, CDR1 is SGHRS and CDR2 is YFSETQ. V was pared by 1 base and J by 3 bases, with 10 bases between. CDR3 length: 14 amino acids. The CDR3 bases are TGCGCCAGCAGCTTGTCCGCAGGGGAAGAGACCCAGTACTTC. Its protein is CASSLSAGEETQYF.

The table lists this clone with many counts. The rearrangement joins TRBV7-2 to TRBJ1-1; D is uncertain. V was clipped by 0 bases and J by 3 bases, with 5 bases between them. The CDR3 has 13 residues. CDR1 and CDR2 from the germline V gene are SGHTA and FQGNSA. The CDR3 region is CASSLAGYTEAFF. The CDR3 DNA sequence: TGTGCCAGCAGCTTAGCAGGGTACACTGAAGCTTTCTTT.

In its sample, this clone was seen many times. The chain combines TRBV11-2 with TRBJ1-2; D possibly corresponds to TRBD1 (6 bases). V shed 2 bases and J shed 7 bases, with 17 bases lying between them. Germline-derived CDR1 and CDR2 are SGHAT and FQNNGV. CDR3 length equals 15 residues. CDR3 bases: TGTGCCAGCAGCTTACAGCAGGGGAACCCCATTGGCTACACCTTC. Protein product: CASSLQQGNPIGYTF.